The source of this T cell receptor beta chain is a study of blood T cell repertoires in COVID-19. Study context: Samples representing acute and convalescent COVID-19 were sourced from the United States, Italy and Spain.

The trim removed 1 base at V and 2 bases at J, leaving 1 base unmatched. This CDR3 spans 15 amino acids. Germline values: CDR1 KGHSH, CDR2 LQKENI. Assay: immunoSEQ multiplex PCR; the TCRdb copy retains only in-frame clones and omits some. The table has about 260,000 clones, about 90% seen once; the top ten hold over 0.75%. This chain links TRBV18 with TRBJ1-4, with 7 bases matching TRBD1. The sequenced material came from PBMCs or T cells enriched from blood (not recorded which). This receptor was identified in a man aged 50 or older who had been exposed to COVID-19. The CDR3 DNA reads TGTGCCAGCTCACCACGAGGGGGCACTAATGAAAAACTGTTTTTT. It translates to CASSPRGGTNEKLFF.